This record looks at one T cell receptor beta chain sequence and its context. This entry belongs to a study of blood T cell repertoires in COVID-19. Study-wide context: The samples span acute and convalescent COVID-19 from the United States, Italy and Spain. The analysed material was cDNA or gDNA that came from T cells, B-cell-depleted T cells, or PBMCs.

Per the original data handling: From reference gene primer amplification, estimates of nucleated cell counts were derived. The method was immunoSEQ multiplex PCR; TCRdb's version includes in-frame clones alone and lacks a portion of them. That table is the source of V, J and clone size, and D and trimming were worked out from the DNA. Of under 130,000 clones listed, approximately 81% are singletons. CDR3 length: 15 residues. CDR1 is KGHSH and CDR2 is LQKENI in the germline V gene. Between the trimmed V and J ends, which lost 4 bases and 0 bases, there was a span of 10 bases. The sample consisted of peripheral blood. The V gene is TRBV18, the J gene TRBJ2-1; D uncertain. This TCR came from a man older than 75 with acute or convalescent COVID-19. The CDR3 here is CASSRHPSSYNEQFF. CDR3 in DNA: TGTGCCAGCTCACGGCATCCTAGCTCCTACAATGAGCAGTTCTTC.